The 17 T cell receptor beta chains below come from one sample, sequenced in a study of shared clonotypes between healthy human individuals. Profiling relied on immunoSEQ multiplex PCR, and the TCRdb table lists in-frame clones only, not all of them. Of some 2,500,000 clones in the sample, 93% were seen once. Sequenced input: naive CD4+ T cells from PBMCs. The sample's subset: CD45RA+ positively selected. The receptors come from a man aged 18 to 29 in good health. Some clones in this sample may be carry-over from other donors' samples.

As concerns this clone: In the same sample, other DNA sequences code for this CDR3. The chain employs TRBV7-2 and TRBJ2-3, with 8 bases fitting TRBD1. This CDR3 contains 15 residues. CDR1 and CDR2 from the germline V gene are SGHTA and FQGNSA. V lost 1 base and J lost 0; bases outside the gene matches: 0. DNA of the CDR3: TGTGCCAGCAGCTTAGGGACAGGGAGCACAGATACGCAGTATTTT. Protein: CASSLGTGSTDTQYF.

The chain is built from TRBV6-6 and TRBJ2-1; 14 nucleotides agree with TRBD2. The V gene's germline CDR1 is MNHNY and CDR2 SVGAGI (reference sequence). This CDR3 region has 15 residues. Germline trimming cut 6 bases from V and 9 bases from J; bases unmatched to any gene: 7. This CDR3 reads CASSQTSGRAGEQFF. The CDR3 region has the DNA TGTGCCAGCAGCCAGACTAGCGGGAGGGCCGGTGAGCAGTTCTTC.

This clone was recorded once. The chain links TRBV2 to TRBJ1-4; perhaps TRBD1 as D (5 bases). Trimming took 2 bases from V and 8 from J, leaving 12 bases between them. The germline gives CDR1 SNHLY, CDR2 FYNNEI. The CDR3 has 14 residues. CDR3 nucleotides: TGTGCCAGCAGTGAACGGGGGGGTTGGGAAAAACTGTTTTTT. Translation gives CASSERGGWEKLFF.

V gene TRBV5-5 combines with J gene TRBJ2-7; D gene unclear. The CDR3 consists of 15 residues. Germline V gives CDR1 SGHKS, CDR2 YYEKEE (reference sequence). The germline V and J ends were trimmed by 0 bases and 3 bases, with 13 bases remaining between them. CDR3 in amino acids: CASSLGFRNHYEQYF. Here the CDR3 DNA reads TGTGCCAGCAGCTTGGGGTTCAGGAATCACTACGAGCAGTACTTC.

A note on this clone: Other DNA sequences within the sample encode an identical CDR3. V is TRBV7-2 and J is TRBJ1-1; perhaps TRBD1 as D (5 bases). The V gene's germline CDR1 is SGHTA and CDR2 FQGNSA. This CDR3 has 14 residues. V dropped 0 bases and J dropped 1 base, with 6 bases sitting between them. This CDR3 is CASSLAGTNTEAFF. CDR3 in DNA: TGTGCCAGCAGCTTAGCGGGGACGAACACTGAAGCTTTCTTT.

Points on this clone: This specimen includes other DNA sequences encoding the same CDR3. The V gene is TRBV7-9, the J gene TRBJ1-2; D is ambiguous. V lost 4 bases and J lost 7, with 7 bases in between. CDR3 length equals 11 residues. Looked up from germline, CDR1 is SEHNR and CDR2 is FQNEAQ (reference sequence). Written as DNA, the CDR3 is TGTGCCAGCAGCTCGGCGGGTGGCTACACCTTC. Residues: CASSSAGGYTF.

The chain joins TRBV25-1 to TRBJ2-3; D gene uncertain. Deletions cut 3 bases from V and 0 bases from J, with 7 bases between. This CDR3 contains 14 residues. Germline CDR1 MGHDK, CDR2 SYGVNS. This CDR3 reads CASSDWRSTDTQYF. The CDR3 DNA follows: TGTGCCAGCAGTGATTGGAGAAGCACAGATACGCAGTATTTT.

The genes are TRBV5-1 and TRBJ2-3; the match to TRBD1 covers 7 bases. Germline assignment: CDR1 SGHRS and CDR2 YFSETQ. V dropped 0 bases and J dropped 0; count of bases not matched to a gene: 7. This CDR3 has 17 amino acids. CDR3 nucleotides: TGCGCCAGCAGCTTGGGTTTCGGGACAGCTAGCACAGATACGCAGTATTTT. This codes for CASSLGFGTASTDTQYF.

The V and J genes are TRBV30 and TRBJ1-5; no clear D gene. This CDR3 comprises 13 residues. Germline V gives CDR1 GTSNPN, CDR2 SVGIG (reference sequence). The V gene lost 0 bases and the J gene lost 6 bases, with 9 bases spanning the gap. As DNA, the CDR3 is TGTGCCTGGAGTGTAGGTCGTAGTCAGCCCCAGCATTTT. Protein product: CAWSVGRSQPQHF.

The J gene is TRBJ2-1, the V gene TRBV4-2, with D possibly being TRBD1 or TRBD2 (5 bases each). V lost 0 bases to trimming and J lost 9 bases, with 18 bases between them. The CDR3 consists of 16 residues. Germline CDR1 is LGHNA and CDR2 is YNFKEQ. The CDR3 DNA reads TGTGCCAGCAGCCAAGATCGGGACCCAAGGGTTAGTGAGCAGTTCTTC. It encodes CASSQDRDPRVSEQFF.

This clone is a singleton in its sample. V gene TRBV4-1 combines with J gene TRBJ1-2, with 9 bases aligning to TRBD1. V shed 2 bases and J 8 bases; nucleotides not matched to a gene: 3. The CDR3 is 13 residues long. Per the germline V gene, CDR1 is MGHRA and CDR2 is YSYEKL. This CDR3 reads CASSQRTGEGYTF. DNA of the CDR3: TGCGCCAGCAGCCAAAGGACAGGGGAGGGCTACACCTTC.

CDR3 sequence: CASSPTGTGSGAFF. CDR3 nucleotide sequence: TGCGCCAGCAGCCCTACCGGGACAGGGAGTGGAGCTTTCTTT. V usage is TRBV4-3 and J usage is TRBJ1-1, with 9 bases aligning to TRBD1. From germline, CDR1 is LGHNA and CDR2 YSLEER. V shed 4 bases, J shed 10 bases, and the junction held 10 bases outside the gene matches. This CDR3 contains 14 residues.

The V call is TRBV7-9, the J call TRBJ2-1; 9 bases are shared with TRBD1. The trim removed 5 bases at V and 2 bases at J, leaving 7 bases unmatched. CDR1 SEHNR and CDR2 FQNEAQ come from the germline V gene (reference sequence). CDR3 length: 16 amino acids. CDR3 nucleotides: TGTGCCAGCAGCAACCGACAGGGGGGAACCTACAATGAGCAGTTCTTC. Translated, it gives CASSNRQGGTYNEQFF.

Concerning this clone itself: Different DNA sequences within this sample yield the same CDR3. The chain combines TRBV7-9 with TRBJ2-7; a possible D gene is TRBD2 (7 bases). CDR1 is SEHNR, CDR2 FQNEAQ, per germline (reference sequence). Trimming cost V 5 bases and J 1 base, with 15 bases left between them. The CDR3 runs 15 residues. The CDR3 reads CASSLEGGGSYEQYF. DNA of the CDR3: TGTGCCAGCAGCCTCGAGGGAGGGGGTTCCTACGAGCAGTACTTC. Full variable domain (missing parts from reference TRBV7-9 and TRBJ2-7): DTGVSQNPRHKITKRGQNVTFRCDPISEHNRLYWYRQTLGQGPEFLTYFQNEAQLEKSRLLSDRFSAERPKGSFSTLEIQRTEQGDSAMYLCASSLEGGGSYEQYFGPGTRLTVT.

The rearrangement uses TRBV28 and TRBJ1-1, with 7 nucleotides matching TRBD1. Losses at the gene ends were 6 bases for V and 0 bases for J; bases not matched to a gene: 7. CDR3 length: 15 residues. Germline lookup yields CDR1 MDHEN and CDR2 SYDVKM. The CDR3 DNA reads as TGTGCCAGCAGCCCCTCCAGGGGGATGAACACTGAAGCTTTCTTT. This gives the protein CASSPSRGMNTEAFF. The full variable domain, rest sourced from reference TRBV28 and TRBJ1-1, is DVKVTQSSRYLVKRTGEKVFLECVQDMDHENMFWYRQDPGLGLRLIYFSYDVKMKEKGDIPEGYSVSREKKERFSLILESASTNQTSMYLCASSPSRGMNTEAFFGQGTRLTVV.

This clone has a single count. V usage is TRBV25-1 and J usage is TRBJ1-5, with 8 bases aligning to TRBD1. V was clipped by 8 bases and J by 3 bases; unmatched bases: 6. The CDR3 totals 14 residues. Germline lookup yields CDR1 MGHDK and CDR2 SYGVNS. CDR3 sequence (DNA): TGTGCCAGCGAGCGGACAGGGTCCAATCAGCCCCAGCATTTT. The encoded protein is CASERTGSNQPQHF.

This sequence joins TRBV5-1 and TRBJ2-5; 11 bases align to TRBD1. V dropped 1 base and J dropped 4; count of bases not matched to a gene: 9. Per the germline V gene, CDR1 is SGHRS and CDR2 is YFSETQ. The CDR3 totals 17 residues. The CDR3 region is CASSLKRGTGGLETQYF. In nucleotides, the CDR3 is TGCGCCAGCAGCTTGAAGCGGGGGACAGGGGGACTAGAGACCCAGTACTTC.